The clone carrying this T cell receptor (beta chain) was picked up a small number of times. Its antigen is unknown. MiXCR, applied by TCRdb to the reads, yields one record per CDR3 protein. The sample has fewer than 950,000 distinct CDR3 sequences, 32% seen once. Looked up from germline, CDR1 is SGDLS and CDR2 is YYNGEE. Trimming removed 0 bases from V and 6 bases from J, with 17 bases in between. The CDR3 totals 16 residues. The source of the sample is a study of T cell repertoires in cytomegalovirus infection. Study details: CMV infection and matching HLA type were both indicated by public TCR beta signatures. Regarding the study as a whole: Clonotypes of TCR beta that were HLA-C-restricted and CMV-specific dominated the ex vivo response.

The source of this sequence is a human donor in good health (CMV status not recorded). Some clones in this sample may be carry-over from other donors' samples. The sequenced sample was cultured CD8+ T cells from PBMCs, obtained from culture after CMV antigen stimulation. This sequence joins TRBV9 and TRBJ2-3, with TRBD1 as a possible D gene (6 bases). The CDR3 is CASSVGTASPGDTQYF. The CDR3 coding sequence is TGTGCCAGCAGCGTAGGGACAGCGAGCCCTGGCGATACGCAGTATTTT.